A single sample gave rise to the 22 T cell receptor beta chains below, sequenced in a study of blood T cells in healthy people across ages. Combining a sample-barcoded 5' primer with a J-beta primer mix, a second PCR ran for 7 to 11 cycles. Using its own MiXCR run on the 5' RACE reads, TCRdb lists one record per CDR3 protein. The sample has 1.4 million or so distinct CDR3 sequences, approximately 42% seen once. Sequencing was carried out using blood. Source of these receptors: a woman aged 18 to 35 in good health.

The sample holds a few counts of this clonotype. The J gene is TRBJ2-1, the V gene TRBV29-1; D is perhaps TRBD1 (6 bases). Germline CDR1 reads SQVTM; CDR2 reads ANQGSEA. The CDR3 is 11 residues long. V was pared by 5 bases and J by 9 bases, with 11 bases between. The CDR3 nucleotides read TGCAGCGTTAAACAGGGTACTGAGCAGTTCTTC. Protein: CSVKQGTEQFF.

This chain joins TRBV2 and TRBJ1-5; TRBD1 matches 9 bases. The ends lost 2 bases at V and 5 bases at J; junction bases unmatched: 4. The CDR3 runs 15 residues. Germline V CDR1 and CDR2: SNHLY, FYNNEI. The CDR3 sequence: CASSELGQGYQPQHF. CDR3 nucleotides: TGTGCCAGCAGTGAACTGGGACAGGGCTATCAGCCCCAGCATTTT.

CDR3 region: CATSDLGGSYEQFF. The CDR3 nucleotides are TGTGCCACCAGTGATTTAGGGGGGAGCTATGAGCAGTTCTTC. The V gene is TRBV24-1, the J gene TRBJ2-1; D may be TRBD1 or TRBD2 (6 bases each). With 1 base removed from V and 8 bases from J, the gap between germline ends came to 11 bases. Germline CDR1 is KGHDR and CDR2 is SFDVKD. This CDR3 has 14 residues.

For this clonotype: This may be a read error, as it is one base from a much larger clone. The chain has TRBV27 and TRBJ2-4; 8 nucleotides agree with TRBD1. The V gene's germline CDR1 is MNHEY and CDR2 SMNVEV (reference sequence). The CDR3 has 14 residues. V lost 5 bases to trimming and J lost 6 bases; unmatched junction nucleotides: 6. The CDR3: CASSADRVGNIQYF. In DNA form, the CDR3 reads TGTGCCAGCAGTGCGGACAGGGTGGGAAACATTCAGTACTTC.

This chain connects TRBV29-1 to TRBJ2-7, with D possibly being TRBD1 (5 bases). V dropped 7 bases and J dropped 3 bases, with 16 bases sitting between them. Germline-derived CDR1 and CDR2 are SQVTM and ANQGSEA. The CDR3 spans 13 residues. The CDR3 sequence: CSAVTAPNYEQYF. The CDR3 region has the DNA TGCAGCGCCGTGACAGCCCCAAACTACGAGCAGTACTTC.

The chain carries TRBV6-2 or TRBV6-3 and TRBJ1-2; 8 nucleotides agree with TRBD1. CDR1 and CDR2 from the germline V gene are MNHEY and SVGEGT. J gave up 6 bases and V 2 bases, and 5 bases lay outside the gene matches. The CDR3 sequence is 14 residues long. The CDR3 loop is CASSYDRGFNGYTF. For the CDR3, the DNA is TGTGCCAGCAGTTACGACAGGGGATTTAATGGCTACACCTTC.

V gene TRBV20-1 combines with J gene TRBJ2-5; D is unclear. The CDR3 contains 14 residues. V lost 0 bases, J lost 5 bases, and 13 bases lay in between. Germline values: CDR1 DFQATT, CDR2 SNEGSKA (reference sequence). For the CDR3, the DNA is TGCAGTGCTAGAGATCTAACTAAGGTTGAGACCCAGTACTTC. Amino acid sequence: CSARDLTKVETQYF.

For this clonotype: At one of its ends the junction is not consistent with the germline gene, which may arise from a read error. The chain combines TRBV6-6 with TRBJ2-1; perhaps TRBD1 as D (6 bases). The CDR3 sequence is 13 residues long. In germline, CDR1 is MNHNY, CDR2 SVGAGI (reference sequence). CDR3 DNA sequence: TGTGTCAGCAGGGGCAGAGGGATTCATGAGCAGTTCTTC. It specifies CVSRGRGIHEQFF.

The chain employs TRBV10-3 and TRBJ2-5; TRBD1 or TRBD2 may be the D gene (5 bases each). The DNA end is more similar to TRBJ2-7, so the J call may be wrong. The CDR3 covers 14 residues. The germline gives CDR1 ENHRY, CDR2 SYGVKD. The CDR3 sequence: CAISESGRPYEQYF. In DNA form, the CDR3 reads TGTGCCATCAGTGAGTCGGGACGGCCCTACGAGCAGTACTTC.

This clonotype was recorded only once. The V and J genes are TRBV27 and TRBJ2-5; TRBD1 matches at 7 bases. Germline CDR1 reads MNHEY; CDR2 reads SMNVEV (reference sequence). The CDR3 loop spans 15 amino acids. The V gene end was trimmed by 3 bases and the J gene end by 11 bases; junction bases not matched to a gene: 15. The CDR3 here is CASSFRKLGGNEQYF. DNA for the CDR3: TGTGCCAGCAGTTTCCGCAAACTAGGGGGCAATGAGCAGTACTTC.

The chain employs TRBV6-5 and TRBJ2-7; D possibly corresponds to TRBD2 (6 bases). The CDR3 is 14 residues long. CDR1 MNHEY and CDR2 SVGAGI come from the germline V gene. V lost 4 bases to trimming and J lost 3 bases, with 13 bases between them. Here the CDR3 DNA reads TGTGCCAGCAGTTTCCGGGACTCCCACTACGAGCAGTACTTC. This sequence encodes CASSFRDSHYEQYF.

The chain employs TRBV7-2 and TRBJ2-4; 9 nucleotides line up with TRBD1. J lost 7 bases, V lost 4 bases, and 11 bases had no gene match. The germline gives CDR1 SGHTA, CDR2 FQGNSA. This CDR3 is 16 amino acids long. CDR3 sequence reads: CASSSRQGVDYNIQYF. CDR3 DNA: TGTGCCAGCAGCTCGCGACAGGGGGTGGATTATAACATTCAGTACTTC. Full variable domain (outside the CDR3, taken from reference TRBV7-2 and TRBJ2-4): GAGVSQSPSNKVTEKGKDVELRCDPISGHTALYWYRQSLGQGLEFLIYFQGNSAPDKSGLPSDRFSAERTGGSVSTLTIQRTQQEDSAVYLCASSSRQGVDYNIQYFGAGTRLSVL.

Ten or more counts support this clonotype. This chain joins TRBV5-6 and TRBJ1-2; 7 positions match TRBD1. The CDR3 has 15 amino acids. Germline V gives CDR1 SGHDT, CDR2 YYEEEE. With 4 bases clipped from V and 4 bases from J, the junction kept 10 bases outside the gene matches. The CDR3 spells CASSNWDRFAYGYTF. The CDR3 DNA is TGTGCCAGCAGCAACTGGGACAGATTCGCCTATGGCTACACCTTC.

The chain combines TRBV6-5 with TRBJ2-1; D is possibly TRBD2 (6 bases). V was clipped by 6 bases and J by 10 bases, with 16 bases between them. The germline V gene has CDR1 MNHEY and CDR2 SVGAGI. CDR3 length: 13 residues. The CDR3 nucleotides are TGTGCCAGCAGCGCGGGACTCCTGGGGGAGCAGTTCTTC. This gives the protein CASSAGLLGEQFF.

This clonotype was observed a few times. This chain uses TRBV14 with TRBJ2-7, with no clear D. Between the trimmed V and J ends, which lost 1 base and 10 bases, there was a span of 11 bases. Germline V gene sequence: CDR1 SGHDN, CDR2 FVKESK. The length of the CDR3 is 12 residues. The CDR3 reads CASSQGFTAQYF. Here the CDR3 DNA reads TGTGCCAGCAGCCAAGGGTTTACGGCCCAGTACTTC. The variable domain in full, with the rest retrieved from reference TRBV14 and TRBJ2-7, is EAGVTQFPSHSVIEKGQTVTLRCDPISGHDNLYWYRRVMGKEIKFLLHFVKESKQDESGMPNNRFLAERTGGTYSTLKVQPAELEDSGVYFCASSQGFTAQYFGPGTRLTVT.

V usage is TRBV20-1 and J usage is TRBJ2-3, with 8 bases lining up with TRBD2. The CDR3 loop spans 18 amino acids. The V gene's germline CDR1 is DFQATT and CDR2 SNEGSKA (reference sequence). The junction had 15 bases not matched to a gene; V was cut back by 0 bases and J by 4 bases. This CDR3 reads CSARDRLRFSGESDTQYF. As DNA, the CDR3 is TGCAGTGCTAGAGATCGCCTAAGGTTTAGCGGGGAGTCAGATACGCAGTATTTT.

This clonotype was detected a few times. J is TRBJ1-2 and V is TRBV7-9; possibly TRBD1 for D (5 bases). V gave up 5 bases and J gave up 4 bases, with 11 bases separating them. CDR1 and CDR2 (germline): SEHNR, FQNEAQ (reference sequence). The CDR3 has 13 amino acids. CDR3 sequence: CASSHGRGYGYTF. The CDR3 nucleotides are TGTGCCAGCAGCCACGGTAGGGGCTATGGCTACACCTTC.

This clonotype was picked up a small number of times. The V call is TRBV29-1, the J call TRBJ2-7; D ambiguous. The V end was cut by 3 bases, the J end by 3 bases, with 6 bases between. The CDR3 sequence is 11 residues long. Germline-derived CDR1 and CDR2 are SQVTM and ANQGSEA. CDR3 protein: CSVEASYEQYF. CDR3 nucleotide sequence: TGCAGCGTTGAGGCCAGCTACGAGCAGTACTTC.

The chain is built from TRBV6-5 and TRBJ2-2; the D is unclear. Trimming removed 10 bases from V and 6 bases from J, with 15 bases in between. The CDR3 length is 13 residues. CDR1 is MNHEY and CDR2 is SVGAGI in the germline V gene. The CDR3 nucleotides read TGTGCCACCCGACCCAGTGGAGCCGGGGAGCTGTTTTTT. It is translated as CATRPSGAGELFF.

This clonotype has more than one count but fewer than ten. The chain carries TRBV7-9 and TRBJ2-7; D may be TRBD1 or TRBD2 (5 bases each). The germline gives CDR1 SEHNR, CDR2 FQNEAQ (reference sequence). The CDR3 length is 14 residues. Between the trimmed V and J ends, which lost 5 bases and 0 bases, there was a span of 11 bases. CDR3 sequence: CASSGTGISYEQYF. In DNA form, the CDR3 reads TGTGCCAGCAGCGGGACCGGGATCTCCTACGAGCAGTACTTC. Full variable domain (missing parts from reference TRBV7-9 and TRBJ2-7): DTGVSQNPRHKITKRGQNVTFRCDPISEHNRLYWYRQTLGQGPEFLTYFQNEAQLEKSRLLSDRFSAERPKGSFSTLEIQRTEQGDSAMYLCASSGTGISYEQYFGPGTRLTVT.

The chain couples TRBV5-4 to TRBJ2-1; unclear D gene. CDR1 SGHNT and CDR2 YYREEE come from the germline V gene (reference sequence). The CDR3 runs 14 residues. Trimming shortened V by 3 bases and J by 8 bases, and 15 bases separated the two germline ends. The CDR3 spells CASSYDRGRYEQFF. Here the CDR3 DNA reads TGTGCCAGCAGCTACGACCGTGGCCGATATGAGCAGTTCTTC.

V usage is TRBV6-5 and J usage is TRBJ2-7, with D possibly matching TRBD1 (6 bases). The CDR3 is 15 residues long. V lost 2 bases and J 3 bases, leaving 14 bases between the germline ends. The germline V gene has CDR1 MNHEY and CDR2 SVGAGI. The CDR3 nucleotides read TGTGCCAGCAGTTACGCCAGGGGACCGATCTACGAGCAGTACTTC. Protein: CASSYARGPIYEQYF.